These 28 T cell receptor beta chains were all obtained from the same sample, sequenced in a study of shared clonotypes between healthy human individuals. Profiled with immunoSEQ multiplex PCR; TCRdb holds only in-frame clones, not every one. In the table there are a few million clones, over 90% of which are singletons. Sequenced: naive CD4+ T cells from PBMCs. The subset was: CD45RA+ positively selected. These TCRs come from a man aged 18-30 years in good health. Some clones in this sample may be carry-over from other donors' samples.

The V and J genes are TRBV5-1 and TRBJ2-7; D call uncertain. The CDR3 contains 15 residues. The germline CDR1 and CDR2 sequences are SGHRS and YFSETQ. The V end lost 0 bases, the J end lost 6 bases, and 16 bases lay between the germline ends. CDR3: CASSLVSRLGSEQYF. CDR3 in DNA: TGCGCCAGCAGCTTGGTCAGCAGACTGGGTTCCGAGCAGTACTTC.

The V call is TRBV5-6, the J call TRBJ1-5; possible D gene TRBD1, 5 bases. Trimming removed 2 bases at V and 5 bases at J, with 8 bases between. Germline CDR1 reads SGHDT; CDR2 reads YYEEEE. The CDR3 runs to 13 residues. CDR3 in amino acids: CASSFGGYQPQHF. The CDR3, as DNA: TGTGCCAGCAGCTTTGGGGGGTATCAGCCCCAGCATTTT.

This chain joins TRBV28 and TRBJ2-3; tentative D call: TRBD1 (5 bases). This CDR3 region has 16 residues. Germline CDR1 and CDR2: MDHEN and SYDVKM. Deletions cut 3 bases from V and 2 bases from J, with 15 bases between. The CDR3 loop is CASSLGGARTTDTQYF. The CDR3 DNA follows: TGTGCCAGCAGTTTGGGTGGGGCTAGAACCACAGATACGCAGTATTTT.

Here the CDR3 reads CASSSRTATPNYGYTF. CDR3 DNA sequence: TGTGCCAGCAGCTCCAGGACCGCAACCCCTAACTATGGCTACACCTTC. The V call is TRBV13, the J call TRBJ1-2; no clear D gene. Germline V lookup: CDR1 PRHDT, CDR2 FYEKMQ (reference sequence). The CDR3 contains 16 residues. Trimming took 4 bases from V and 0 from J, leaving 15 bases between them.

The rearrangement joins TRBV2 to TRBJ1-2; D is perhaps TRBD1 (5 bases). V gave up 3 bases and J gave up 4 bases, with 12 bases separating them. CDR3 size: 14 residues. Germline CDR1 is SNHLY and CDR2 is FYNNEI. CDR3: CASSDDGAVYGYTF. The CDR3 DNA reads TGTGCCAGCAGTGATGATGGGGCGGTCTATGGCTACACCTTC.

V gene TRBV28 combines with J gene TRBJ1-5; D perhaps matches TRBD1 (5 bases). The V and J ends lost 1 base and 4 bases respectively, with 17 bases between them. The CDR3 loop spans 17 amino acids. The germline V gene encodes CDR1 MDHEN and CDR2 SYDVKM. CDR3 DNA: TGTGCCAGCAGTTTATTCTACGTTAGAGGGGCAAATCAGCCCCAGCATTTT. Amino acids: CASSLFYVRGANQPQHF.

The rearrangement links TRBV30 to TRBJ2-2; no clear D. This CDR3 region has 14 residues. Trimming took 0 bases from V and 4 from J, leaving 9 bases between them. Germline lookup yields CDR1 GTSNPN and CDR2 SVGIG (reference sequence). The CDR3 DNA is TGTGCCTGGAGTGTAGTAGGAGTCACCGGGGAGCTGTTTTTT. It specifies CAWSVVGVTGELFF. Looking up the rest from reference TRBV30 and TRBJ2-2 gives the full variable domain: SQTIHQWPATLVQPVGSPLSLECTVEGTSNPNLYWYRQAAGRGLQLLFYSVGIGQISSEVPQNLSASRPQDRQFILSSKKLLLSDSGFYLCAWSVVGVTGELFFGEGSRLTVL.

This chain uses TRBV7-9 with TRBJ2-4; no reliable D call. Looked up from germline, CDR1 is SEHNR and CDR2 is FQNEAQ (reference sequence). This CDR3 is built from 11 residues. Trimming stripped 1 base from V and 8 bases from J, with 3 bases between. The CDR3 DNA follows: TGTGCCAGCAGCTTAGTTGACATTCAGTACTTC. It translates to CASSLVDIQYF.

The chain joins TRBV11-2 to TRBJ2-1; tentatively, D is TRBD1 (6 bases). Trimming cost V 4 bases and J 6 bases, with 13 bases left between them. CDR1 and CDR2 from the germline V gene are SGHAT and FQNNGV. The CDR3 has 14 residues. The CDR3 loop is CASSSTGLGNEQFF. CDR3 in DNA: TGTGCCAGCAGCTCCACAGGGCTGGGCAATGAGCAGTTCTTC.

Note on this clone: Other DNA sequences in this sample translate to the same CDR3. The chain links TRBV5-5 to TRBJ2-2, with 8 bases matching TRBD1. V was pared by 3 bases and J by 1 base, with 2 bases of the junction left unmatched. The V gene's germline CDR1 is SGHKS and CDR2 YYEKEE (reference sequence). This CDR3 comprises 15 residues. The DNA of the CDR3 is TGTGCCAGCAGCTCCGGGACAGGGAACACCGGGGAGCTGTTTTTT. This codes for CASSSGTGNTGELFF.

The chain carries TRBV5-4 and TRBJ2-7; 7 positions match TRBD2. CDR1 is SGHNT and CDR2 is YYREEE in the germline V gene (reference sequence). The CDR3 consists of 18 residues. Trimming removed 3 bases from V and 5 bases from J; junction bases left unmatched: 20. CDR3 sequence: CASSSKGGGSGRFHEQYF. As DNA, the CDR3 is TGTGCCAGCAGCTCGAAGGGCGGGGGTTCTGGACGATTCCACGAGCAGTACTTC.

The V and J genes are TRBV30 and TRBJ1-2, with TRBD1 matching over 8 bases. The V and J ends lost 0 bases and 4 bases, in that order; junction bases with no gene match: 7. This CDR3 has 15 residues. Per the germline V gene, CDR1 is GTSNPN and CDR2 is SVGIG (reference sequence). Here the CDR3 DNA reads TGTGCCTGGAGTGTAGGGGCAGGGGGCCTCTATGGCTACACCTTC. This encodes CAWSVGAGGLYGYTF. The full variable domain, its missing parts supplied by reference TRBV30 and TRBJ1-2, is SQTIHQWPATLVQPVGSPLSLECTVEGTSNPNLYWYRQAAGRGLQLLFYSVGIGQISSEVPQNLSASRPQDRQFILSSKKLLLSDSGFYLCAWSVGAGGLYGYTFGSGTRLTVV.

As to this clone: Other DNA sequences in the sample encode the same CDR3. J is TRBJ2-2 and V is TRBV7-2; unclear D gene. Germline loops: CDR1 SGHTA, CDR2 FQGNSA. The CDR3 covers 12 residues. The V and J ends lost 1 base and 8 bases respectively, with 5 bases between them. CDR3 nucleotides: TGTGCCAGCAGCTTAGAGGCAGGGGAGCTGTTTTTT. Protein sequence: CASSLEAGELFF.

This chain connects TRBV9 to TRBJ2-7; no definite D call. Germline-derived CDR1 and CDR2 are SGDLS and YYNGEE. CDR3 length: 14 amino acids. V lost 2 bases, J lost 5 bases, and 14 bases lay in between. The CDR3 protein is CASSVSSFRNEQYF. The CDR3 coding sequence is TGTGCCAGCAGCGTTAGTTCGTTTCGTAACGAGCAGTACTTC.

This sequence joins TRBV27 and TRBJ1-3, with D unresolved. Deletions cut 8 bases from V and 7 bases from J, with 15 bases between. This CDR3 is built from 13 residues. Germline CDR1 is MNHEY and CDR2 is SMNVEV (reference sequence). The CDR3 loop reads CASYSEASNTIYF. The CDR3 nucleotides are TGTGCCAGCTACTCGGAGGCTTCGAACACCATATATTTT.

This clone was recorded once. The J gene is TRBJ1-2, the V gene TRBV7-9; D gene ambiguous. Trimming cost V 0 bases and J 4 bases, with 12 bases left between them. Germline V CDR1 and CDR2: SEHNR, FQNEAQ (reference sequence). CDR3 length equals 15 residues. CDR3 nucleotides: TGTGCCAGCAGCTTAGCTTCAGTAGAAACCTATGGCTACACCTTC. As protein: CASSLASVETYGYTF.

V and J are TRBV19 and TRBJ2-1; D is undetermined. The CDR3 length is 15 residues. With 5 bases removed from V and 8 bases from J, the gap between germline ends came to 19 bases. Germline V lookup: CDR1 LNHDA, CDR2 SQIVND (reference sequence). CDR3 DNA: TGTGCCAGTAGTCCCCCCTGGCTAGATCGCTATGAGCAGTTCTTC. It specifies CASSPPWLDRYEQFF.

The chain uses TRBV4-1 and TRBJ2-3, with TRBD1 as a possible D gene (6 bases). The ends were cut back, 0 bases at V and 1 base at J, with 11 bases in the middle. The germline gives CDR1 MGHRA, CDR2 YSYEKL. This CDR3 is 16 amino acids long. The CDR3 loop reads CASSQDPPGGTDTQYF. The CDR3 nucleotides read TGCGCCAGCAGCCAAGATCCTCCAGGGGGCACAGATACGCAGTATTTT.

The genes are TRBV6-5 and TRBJ1-4; D is possibly TRBD1 (5 bases). Trimming took off 7 bases at V and 0 bases at J, with 9 bases between the two ends. CDR1 and CDR2 (germline): MNHEY, SVGAGI. The CDR3 sequence is 14 residues long. The CDR3 nucleotides read TGTGCCAGCACCGCGACAGCAACTAATGAAAAACTGTTTTTT. Translation: CASTATATNEKLFF.

The chain carries TRBV28 and TRBJ2-7, with 12 nucleotides matching TRBD2. The germline gives CDR1 MDHEN, CDR2 SYDVKM. The CDR3 loop spans 14 amino acids. With V trimmed by 6 bases and J by 6 bases, 6 bases remained unmatched. CDR3: CASRLAGGYLEQYF. The CDR3 coding sequence is TGTGCCAGCAGACTAGCGGGAGGATACCTCGAGCAGTACTTC.

This chain links TRBV9 with TRBJ2-3; 12 nucleotides align to TRBD2. Germline lookup yields CDR1 SGDLS and CDR2 YYNGEE. The CDR3 sequence is 18 residues long. V shed 0 bases, J shed 0 bases, and the junction held 5 bases outside the gene matches. In nucleotides, the CDR3 is TGTGCCAGCAGCGTAGGACTAGCGGGAGCCCAAAGCACAGATACGCAGTATTTT. It is translated as CASSVGLAGAQSTDTQYF.

CDR3 sequence (DNA): TGTGCCAGCAGTTTTTCCGGGACAGGGGCCTACGAGCAGTACTTC. It translates to CASSFSGTGAYEQYF. The rearrangement joins TRBV28 to TRBJ2-7; 10 bases map to TRBD1. Trimming removed 3 bases from V and 2 bases from J; junction bases left unmatched: 4. CDR3 size: 15 residues. CDR1 is MDHEN and CDR2 is SYDVKM in the germline V gene.

This chain joins TRBV7-7 and TRBJ1-3; weak D call: TRBD1 (5 bases). There are 15 residues in the CDR3. CDR1 and CDR2 (germline): SSHAT, FNYEAQ (reference sequence). V was trimmed by 2 bases and J by 1 base, leaving 9 bases between them. CDR3 bases: TGTGCCAGCAGCTTATCAGCAGGGTCTGGAAACACCATATATTTT. It yields the protein CASSLSAGSGNTIYF.

The chain has TRBV7-3 and TRBJ1-1; a weak D match, TRBD1 (5 bases). Trimming stripped 2 bases from V and 1 base from J, with 11 bases between. The germline gives CDR1 SGHTA, CDR2 FQGTGA. The CDR3 runs to 15 residues. The CDR3 DNA reads as TGTGCCAGCAGCTTACTCGCAGGGCAGAACACTGAAGCTTTCTTT. The encoded protein is CASSLLAGQNTEAFF. The full variable domain, with the rest looked up from reference TRBV7-3 and TRBJ1-1, is GAGVSQTPSNKVTEKGKYVELRCDPISGHTALYWYRQSLGQGPEFLIYFQGTGAADDSGLPNDRFFAVRPEGSVSTLKIQRTERGDSAVYLCASSLLAGQNTEAFFGQGTRLTVV.

The V and J genes are TRBV7-6 and TRBJ1-1; D is unclear. From germline, CDR1 is SGHVS and CDR2 FNYEAQ. The CDR3 is 15 amino acids. V gave up 1 base and J gave up 4 bases, with 13 bases separating them. CDR3 in amino acids: CASSLVPEGPTEAFF. The CDR3 DNA reads TGTGCCAGCAGCTTAGTACCAGAGGGTCCCACTGAAGCTTTCTTT.

The chain joins TRBV11-2 to TRBJ2-5; unclear D gene. V lost 2 bases and J 7 bases, leaving 8 bases between the germline ends. In germline, CDR1 is SGHAT, CDR2 FQNNGV. This CDR3 is built from 12 residues. The chain's CDR3 is CASSLILGTQYF. Written as DNA, the CDR3 is TGTGCCAGCAGCTTAATATTGGGGACCCAGTACTTC.

This clone was seen just once. The rearrangement joins TRBV27 to TRBJ2-7; the match to TRBD2 covers 14 bases. The germline V gene encodes CDR1 MNHEY and CDR2 SMNVEV (reference sequence). V was clipped by 7 bases and J by 2 bases; unmatched bases: 7. This CDR3 is built from 16 residues. CDR3 region: CASKGLAGATPYEQYF. The CDR3 nucleotides are TGTGCCAGCAAGGGACTAGCGGGAGCTACTCCCTACGAGCAGTACTTC.

The chain combines TRBV5-1 with TRBJ2-3; 7 bases agree with TRBD2. Per germline, CDR1 SGHRS and CDR2 YFSETQ. V lost 3 bases and J lost 6; bases outside the gene matches: 10. This CDR3 is 15 amino acids long. CDR3 sequence reads: CASSSMGGRGDTQYF. The CDR3 nucleotides are TGCGCCAGCAGCTCCATGGGGGGGAGAGGGGATACGCAGTATTTT. Based on the CDR3 plus reference TRBV5-1 and TRBJ2-3, the full variable domain is KAGVTQTPRYLIKTRGQQVTLSCSPISGHRSVSWYQQTPGQGLQFLFEYFSETQRNKGNFPGRFSGRQFSNSRSEMNVSTLELGDSALYLCASSSMGGRGDTQYFGPGTRLTVL.